This T cell receptor beta chain emerged from a study of shared clonotypes between healthy human individuals. CDR1 and CDR2 from the germline V gene are SGHAT and FQDESV (reference sequence). Trimming cost V 0 bases and J 7 bases, with 13 bases left between them. The CDR3 consists of 14 residues. Donors comprised healthy HIV-negative adults lacking recent acute infections or vaccinations. Adults of Caucasian background living in Nashville, Tennessee made up all donors. Each subset's genomic DNA was split evenly across several immunoSEQ plates. The authors sequenced unsorted PBMC DNA on ten immunoSEQ deep assay plates. Produced via immunoSEQ multiplex PCR; TCRdb's table is partial and in-frame only. The sample yields roughly 500,000 clones, 70% to 85% seen once.

This clonotype was sampled from a woman in her forties in good health. Some clones in this sample may be carry-over from other donors' samples. The chain has TRBV11-1 and TRBJ2-7, with a tentative D call TRBD2 (6 bases). Sequenced input: PBMCs. This chain's CDR3 is CASSLARTSGEQYF. The CDR3 region has the DNA TGTGCCAGCAGCTTAGCGAGAACCAGCGGGGAGCAGTACTTC. The variable domain in full, completed from reference TRBV11-1 and TRBJ2-7, reads EAEVAQSPRYKITEKSQAVAFWCDPISGHATLYWYRQILGQGPELLVQFQDESVVDDSQLPKDRFSAERLKGVDSTLKIQPAELGDSAMYLCASSLARTSGEQYFGPGTRLTVT.